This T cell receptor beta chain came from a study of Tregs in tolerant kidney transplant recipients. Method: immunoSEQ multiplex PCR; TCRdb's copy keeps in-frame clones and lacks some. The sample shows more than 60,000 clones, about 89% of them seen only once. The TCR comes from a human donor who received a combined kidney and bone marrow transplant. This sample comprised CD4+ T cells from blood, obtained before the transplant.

CDR3 bases: TGTGCCAGCAGGAGCGATATAGCGCGGAATGAGCAGTTCTTC. Translating it yields CASRSDIARNEQFF. The chain employs TRBV2 and TRBJ2-1, with a possible D match to TRBD2 (5 bases). From germline, CDR1 is SNHLY and CDR2 FYNNEI. V was clipped by 6 bases and J by 7 bases, with 16 bases between them. The CDR3 totals 14 residues.